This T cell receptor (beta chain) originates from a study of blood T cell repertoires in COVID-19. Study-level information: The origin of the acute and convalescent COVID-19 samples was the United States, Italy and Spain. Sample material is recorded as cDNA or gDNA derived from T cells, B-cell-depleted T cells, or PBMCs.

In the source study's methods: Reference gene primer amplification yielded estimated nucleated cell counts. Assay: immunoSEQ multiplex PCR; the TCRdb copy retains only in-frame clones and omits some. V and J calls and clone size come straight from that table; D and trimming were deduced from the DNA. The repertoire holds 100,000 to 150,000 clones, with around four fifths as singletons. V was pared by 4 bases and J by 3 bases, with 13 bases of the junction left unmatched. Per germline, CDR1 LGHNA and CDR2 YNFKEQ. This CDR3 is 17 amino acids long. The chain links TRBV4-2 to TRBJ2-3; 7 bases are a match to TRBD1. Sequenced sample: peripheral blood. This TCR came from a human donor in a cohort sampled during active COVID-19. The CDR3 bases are TGTGCCAGCAGCCGGAACTACAGGGGCGGGCGAACAGATACGCAGTATTTT. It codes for CASSRNYRGGRTDTQYF.